These 26 T cell receptor beta chains were all obtained from the same sample, sequenced in a study of Graves' ophthalmopathy and Graves' hyperthyroidism. TCR beta CDR3 regions were amplified from RNA transcripts. The authors performed first-round RT-PCR with HTBI primers and then a second-round multiplex PCR. Using its own MiXCR run on the multiplex PCR reads, TCRdb lists one record per CDR3 protein. This sample has about 660,000 distinct CDR3 sequences; over 40% occur once, and the top ten carry roughly 3.5%. The material sequenced was peripheral blood. These receptors were taken from an adult man with Graves' ophthalmopathy.

There are many counts of this clonotype. The chain employs TRBV19 and TRBJ1-5; TRBD1 is a possible D gene (6 bases). The germline gives CDR1 LNHDA, CDR2 SQIVND (reference sequence). The CDR3 is 15 residues long. V was clipped by 3 bases and J by 3 bases, with 12 bases between them. Here the CDR3 reads CASSIQGPYNQPQHF. CDR3 bases: TGTGCCAGTAGTATCCAGGGGCCCTACAATCAGCCCCAGCATTTT. Complete variable domain (other parts from reference TRBV19 and TRBJ1-5): DGGITQSPKYLFRKEGQNVTLSCEQNLNHDAMYWYRQDPGQGLRLIYYSQIVNDFQKGDIAEGYSVSREKKESFPLTVTSAQKNPTAFYLCASSIQGPYNQPQHFGDGTRLSIL.

This clonotype was seen repeatedly, ten times or more. The V gene is TRBV6-6, the J gene TRBJ2-5; no clear D. The CDR3 covers 12 residues. V lost 0 bases and J 5 bases, leaving 4 bases between the germline ends. Germline assignment: CDR1 MNHNY and CDR2 SVGAGI (reference sequence). This chain's CDR3 is CASSYSVETQYF. The DNA of the CDR3 is TGTGCCAGCAGTTACTCAGTCGAGACCCAGTACTTC.

The gene calls are TRBV10-3 and TRBJ2-7, with TRBD1 matching over 9 bases. The CDR3 spans 14 residues. Per the germline V gene, CDR1 is ENHRY and CDR2 is SYGVKD. V shed 4 bases and J 5 bases; nucleotides not matched to a gene: 6. The CDR3 loop is CAISGGTGSDEQYF. CDR3 nucleotide sequence: TGTGCCATCAGTGGCGGGACAGGGTCAGACGAGCAGTACTTC.

Notes on this clonotype: One junction end disagrees with the germline gene, perhaps due to a read error. V and J are TRBV7-8 and TRBJ2-2; D is ambiguous. From germline, CDR1 is SGHVS and CDR2 FQNEAQ. The CDR3 spans 11 residues. CDR3 region: CVSNLGGELFF. DNA for the CDR3: TGTGTCAGCAATCTGGGCGGGGAGCTGTTTTTT.

The chain couples TRBV11-1 to TRBJ2-5; maybe TRBD1 (6 bases). The last part of the DNA fits TRBJ2-1 better; the J call may be wrong. CDR3 length: 15 residues. Germline-derived CDR1 and CDR2 are SGHAT and FQDESV (reference sequence). CDR3 in DNA: TGTGCCAGCACCAAACAGGGTTTTTCCTACAATGAGCAGTTCTTC. Encoded protein: CASTKQGFSYNEQFF.

This clonotype was counted ten times or more. The chain joins TRBV10-3 to TRBJ1-5, with D uncertain. The CDR3 runs to 13 residues. V was clipped by 4 bases and J by 0 bases, with 4 bases between them. The V gene's germline CDR1 is ENHRY and CDR2 SYGVKD. CDR3 in amino acids: CAISGDSNQPQHF. CDR3 coding DNA: TGTGCCATCAGTGGGGATAGCAATCAGCCCCAGCATTTT.

Details on this clonotype: A clone one base away is much larger, so this may be a read error. This rearrangement joins TRBV24-1 to TRBJ2-2; D assignment may be TRBD1 or TRBD2 (6 bases each). Germline V gene lookup returns CDR1 KGHDR and CDR2 SFDVKD. This CDR3 spans 15 amino acids. DNA for the CDR3: TGTGCCACGACGCCAGGGGAATCGAACACCGGGGGGCTGTTTTTT. Translation: CATTPGESNTGGLFF.

The CDR3 nucleotides read TGTGCCAGCAGTGCTAGTGTCGGGAATCAGCCCCAGCATTTT. Translated: CASSASVGNQPQHF. The chain employs TRBV25-1 and TRBJ1-5; no clear D. The CDR3 is 14 amino acids. Trimming shortened V by 4 bases and J by 4 bases, and 11 bases separated the two germline ends. Looked up from germline, CDR1 is MGHDK and CDR2 is SYGVNS.

The V call is TRBV24-1, the J call TRBJ2-2, with D possibly being TRBD2 (5 bases). The ends were cut back, 9 bases at V and 3 bases at J, with 7 bases in the middle. Germline CDR1 is KGHDR and CDR2 is SFDVKD. CDR3 size: 12 residues. The CDR3 DNA sequence: TGTGCCACCGCAGCGGACACCGGGGAGCTGTTTTTT. Residues: CATAADTGELFF.

This clonotype was seen repeatedly, ten times or more. The chain couples TRBV19 to TRBJ1-5, with a tentative D call TRBD1 (5 bases). In germline, CDR1 is LNHDA, CDR2 SQIVND (reference sequence). The CDR3 is 14 residues long. V lost 4 bases and J 7 bases, leaving 14 bases between the germline ends. CDR3 in DNA: TGTGCCAGTAGTACGCTGTGGGGCAGCCAGCCCCAGCATTTT. This codes for CASSTLWGSQPQHF.

The chain links TRBV25-1 to TRBJ2-2; D gene uncertain. V lost 9 bases and J 6 bases, leaving 14 bases between the germline ends. This CDR3 is built from 13 residues. Germline-derived CDR1 and CDR2 are MGHDK and SYGVNS. The CDR3 coding sequence is TGTGCCAGGACACCCCCCAACGCCGGGGAGCTGTTTTTT. It encodes CARTPPNAGELFF.

This chain joins TRBV4-1 and TRBJ2-7; 10 positions match TRBD2. Trimming at V came to 4 bases and at J to 5 bases, leaving 17 bases not matched to a gene. This CDR3 has 18 amino acids. Germline loops: CDR1 MGHRA, CDR2 YSYEKL. Here the CDR3 reads CASSLTRLPGLAIHEQYF. The CDR3 DNA reads TGCGCCAGCAGCCTTACGCGCCTGCCGGGACTAGCGATCCACGAGCAGTACTTC.

This clonotype was seen ten or more times. This chain links TRBV30 with TRBJ1-1; no clear D. Trimming took off 2 bases at V and 1 base at J, with 11 bases between the two ends. Germline V gene data show CDR1 as GTSNPN and CDR2 as SVGIG (reference sequence). This CDR3 has 14 residues. CDR3 region: CAWSKETQNTEAFF. Here the CDR3 DNA reads TGTGCCTGGAGTAAGGAGACTCAGAACACTGAAGCTTTCTTT.

This clonotype was counted many times. DNA for the CDR3: TGCGCCAGCAGCCAGGGGGGGCTCACCGACTACGAGCAGTACTTC. Translating gives CASSQGGLTDYEQYF. V and J are TRBV4-1 and TRBJ2-7, with D tentatively TRBD2 (7 bases). The CDR3 totals 15 residues. Germline assignment: CDR1 MGHRA and CDR2 YSYEKL. Deletions cut 3 bases from V and 3 bases from J, with 15 bases between.

At least ten counts were recorded for this clonotype. The rearrangement links TRBV7-2 to TRBJ1-2; 8 nucleotides line up with TRBD1. CDR1 and CDR2 from the germline V gene are SGHTA and FQGNSA. The CDR3 spans 15 residues. Trimming removed 2 bases from V and 2 bases from J; junction bases left unmatched: 4. As DNA, the CDR3 is TGTGCCAGCAGCTTACCGACAGGGGACAACTATGGCTACACCTTC. Translated, it gives CASSLPTGDNYGYTF. Together with reference TRBV7-2 and TRBJ1-2, the CDR3 gives the full variable domain: GAGVSQSPSNKVTEKGKDVELRCDPISGHTALYWYRQSLGQGLEFLIYFQGNSAPDKSGLPSDRFSAERTGGSVSTLTIQRTQQEDSAVYLCASSLPTGDNYGYTFGSGTRLTVV.

This clonotype was seen many times. The genes are TRBV6-1 and TRBJ1-2; D uncertain. In germline, CDR1 is MNHNS, CDR2 SASEGT. Trimming stripped 3 bases from V and 4 bases from J, with 9 bases between. The CDR3 runs 13 residues. CDR3 protein: CASSERFSYGYTF. In DNA form, the CDR3 reads TGTGCCAGCAGTGAGCGGTTCTCCTATGGCTACACCTTC.

This clonotype showed up just a few times. J is TRBJ1-4 and V is TRBV7-6; the D is unclear. The CDR3 has 15 residues. The V gene lost 2 bases and the J gene lost 6 bases, with 13 bases spanning the gap. Germline-derived CDR1 and CDR2 are SGHVS and FNYEAQ. The CDR3 region is CASSLLSGVDEKLFF. The CDR3, as DNA: TGTGCCAGCAGCTTACTAAGCGGGGTGGATGAAAAACTGTTTTTT.

Of note for this clonotype: Since a much larger clone is just one base distant, this may be a read error. Since the CDR3 does not end with the conserved phenylalanine or tryptophan, this likely comes from a read error. The CDR3: CASSVDGTGNYEQYC. Written as DNA, the CDR3 is TGTGCCAGCAGCGTTGACGGGACAGGGAACTACGAGCAGTACTGC. The chain is built from TRBV9 and TRBJ2-7; 9 bases line up with TRBD1. Germline V gives CDR1 SGDLS, CDR2 YYNGEE. The CDR3 consists of 15 residues. With V trimmed by 2 bases and J by 3 bases, 6 bases remained unmatched.

This sequence joins TRBV11-1 and TRBJ2-5; D gene unclear. The V gene's germline CDR1 is SGHAT and CDR2 FQDESV (reference sequence). Deletions cut 5 bases from V and 3 bases from J, with 10 bases between. The CDR3 totals 13 residues. Here the CDR3 reads CASSRRYEETQYF. DNA for the CDR3: TGTGCCAGCAGCCGCAGGTACGAAGAGACCCAGTACTTC.

This clonotype was detected a few times. The CDR3 coding sequence is TGCAGTGCTAGTCGTAGCGGGACAGGGTTTAGGGTCGGGGATGGCTACACCTTC. Protein sequence: CSASRSGTGFRVGDGYTF. The rearrangement links TRBV20-1 to TRBJ1-2; 9 bases align to TRBD1. CDR1 is DFQATT, CDR2 SNEGSKA, per germline (reference sequence). V trimming: 3 bases; J trimming: 6 bases; junction bases outside the gene matches: 20. This CDR3 is built from 18 residues.

The rearrangement uses TRBV7-9 and TRBJ2-7, with 8 bases that match TRBD2. Germline CDR1 reads SEHNR; CDR2 reads FQNEAQ (reference sequence). The length of the CDR3 is 15 residues. After removal of 5 bases from V and 5 bases from J, the junction contained 11 bases not matched to a gene. The CDR3: CASSSYSGGANEQYF. The CDR3 region has the DNA TGTGCCAGCAGCAGTTACTCCGGGGGGGCAAACGAGCAGTACTTC.

V and J are TRBV19 and TRBJ1-1, with unresolved D. V lost 6 bases, J lost 1 base, and 9 bases lay in between. CDR3 length: 13 residues. Germline V lookup: CDR1 LNHDA, CDR2 SQIVND (reference sequence). The CDR3 region is CASRLGGNTEAFF. CDR3 in DNA: TGTGCCAGTAGGCTGGGAGGGAACACTGAAGCTTTCTTT.

The table lists this clonotype with a few counts. V is TRBV19 and J is TRBJ1-5, with D possibly matching TRBD1 (5 bases). There are 17 residues in the CDR3. V was trimmed by 6 bases and J by 7 bases, leaving 25 bases between them. The V gene's germline CDR1 is LNHDA and CDR2 SQIVND (reference sequence). The CDR3 nucleotides read TGTGCCAGTAGCCGGGTCGCGGGGACGGGGCAGAAACAGCCCCAGCATTTT. This encodes CASSRVAGTGQKQPQHF.

J is TRBJ1-2 and V is TRBV9; tentatively, D is TRBD1 (6 bases). Germline V gene lookup returns CDR1 SGDLS and CDR2 YYNGEE. This CDR3 spans 15 amino acids. V was clipped by 4 bases and J by 6 bases, with 19 bases between them. CDR3: CASSQEGGERDGYTF. The CDR3 DNA reads TGTGCCAGCAGCCAAGAGGGGGGGGAACGCGATGGCTACACCTTC.

This clonotype appeared many times. The chain carries TRBV7-8 and TRBJ2-7; no definite D call. The V end was cut by 5 bases, the J end by 5 bases, with 22 bases between. This CDR3 has 16 residues. Germline CDR1 and CDR2: SGHVS and FQNEAQ. DNA of the CDR3: TGTGCCAGCAGCCAACGAATTCGACCGTCAGTCCACGAGCAGTACTTC. Translation: CASSQRIRPSVHEQYF.

Comments on this clonotype: The CDR3 does not end in the conserved phenylalanine or tryptophan, so this is likely a read error. V is TRBV7-4 and J is TRBJ1-6; 9 nucleotides agree with TRBD1. This CDR3 spans 13 amino acids. Germline values: CDR1 SGHVT, CDR2 SQSDAQ. The DNA of the CDR3 is TGTGTCAGCACAGGACAGGGGCATTCACCCCTCCACCTT. As protein: CVSTGQGHSPLHL.